The clone carrying this T cell receptor (beta chain) has a handful of counts. A single record per CDR3 protein comes from TCRdb applying MiXCR to the RT-PCR reads. The sample records around 750,000 distinct CDR3 sequences, 20% to 25% being singletons. The data derive from a study of response to subunit inactivated influenza vaccine. Trimming removed 6 bases from V and 1 base from J; junction bases left unmatched: 5. The CDR3 is 15 amino acids. The receptor's source is a man aged 45-65 years who received an inactivated influenza vaccine. The material sequenced was PBMCs from blood, taken 5 days after vaccination. V usage is TRBV12-3 or TRBV12-4 and J usage is TRBJ2-1, with 8 bases fitting TRBD2. The CDR3 here is CASSRTSPSYNEQFF. The CDR3 coding sequence is TGTGCCAGCAGCCGGACTAGCCCGTCCTACAATGAGCAGTTCTTC.